These 9 T cell receptor beta chains originate from one sample sequenced in a study of blood T cell repertoires in COVID-19. Only in-frame clones appear in the TCRdb table, and some are missing; sequencing was by immunoSEQ multiplex PCR. The sample lists some 88,000 clones, 86% seen once, with under 8.5% in the top ten. The sequencing sample was made of peripheral blood. These TCRs come from a man aged 55 to 70 with acute or convalescent COVID-19.

The V gene is TRBV6-6, the J gene TRBJ1-2; TRBD1 matches 8 bases. Germline trimming cut 1 base from V and 6 bases from J; bases unmatched to any gene: 1. The CDR3 consists of 13 residues. CDR1 is MNHNY, CDR2 SVGAGI, per germline (reference sequence). The CDR3 bases are TGTGCCAGCAGTTACTTGACAGGGGATGGCTACACCTTC. It encodes CASSYLTGDGYTF.

The V and J genes are TRBV6-2 or TRBV6-3 and TRBJ2-1; TRBD1 matches 8 bases. CDR3 length equals 13 residues. V shed 5 bases and J 8 bases; nucleotides not matched to a gene: 5. CDR1 and CDR2 (germline): MNHEY, SVGEGT. CDR3 region: CASSSRGLDEQFF. In DNA form, the CDR3 reads TGTGCCAGCAGTAGCAGGGGGCTCGATGAGCAGTTCTTC.

The rearrangement links TRBV4-1 to TRBJ1-3, with unresolved D. V was clipped by 0 bases and J by 0 bases, with 15 bases between them. Germline values: CDR1 MGHRA, CDR2 YSYEKL. The CDR3 sequence is 18 residues long. CDR3 protein: CASSQDSQLLFSGNTIYF. The DNA for the CDR3 is TGCGCCAGCAGCCAAGATAGCCAACTGCTATTCTCTGGAAACACCATATATTTT.

This sequence joins TRBV12-5 and TRBJ1-1; a possible D gene is TRBD1 (5 bases). The CDR3 totals 14 residues. The germline V gene encodes CDR1 LGHNT and CDR2 FRNRAP. V lost 2 bases to trimming and J lost 0 bases, with 7 bases between them. The CDR3 nucleotides read TGTGCTAGTGGTTTGCGGGGGATGAACACTGAAGCTTTCTTT. Residues: CASGLRGMNTEAFF.

The V gene is TRBV19, the J gene TRBJ1-6; 9 bases match TRBD1. The germline V gene has CDR1 LNHDA and CDR2 SQIVND (reference sequence). V shed 9 bases, J shed 4 bases, and the junction held 4 bases outside the gene matches. This CDR3 has 14 residues. CDR3 nucleotide sequence: TGTGCCAGCACGGGGACAGGGTATAATTCACCCCTCCACTTT. Translation gives CASTGTGYNSPLHF. Full variable domain (outside the CDR3, taken from reference TRBV19 and TRBJ1-6): DGGITQSPKYLFRKEGQNVTLSCEQNLNHDAMYWYRQDPGQGLRLIYYSQIVNDFQKGDIAEGYSVSREKKESFPLTVTSAQKNPTAFYLCASTGTGYNSPLHFGNGTRLTVT.

The chain uses TRBV6-5 and TRBJ1-2, with TRBD1 matching 8 bases. V was clipped by 8 bases and J by 4 bases; unmatched bases: 0. The CDR3 sequence is 11 residues long. The V gene's germline CDR1 is MNHEY and CDR2 SVGAGI. The CDR3 nucleotides are TGTGCCAGCCAGGGGGCCTATGGCTACACCTTC. Residues: CASQGAYGYTF.

The V gene is TRBV6-1, the J gene TRBJ1-2; D might be TRBD1 (5 bases). V was clipped by 3 bases and J by 3 bases, with 8 bases between them. CDR1 is MNHNS and CDR2 is SASEGT in the germline V gene. CDR3 length: 13 amino acids. The CDR3 region has the DNA TGTGCCAGCAGTGACCAGGGTTACTATGGCTACACCTTC. This gives the protein CASSDQGYYGYTF.

This clone was seen only once. The CDR3 sequence: CASSFFAGSTDTQYF. The CDR3 DNA reads TGTGCCAGCAGCTTCTTTGCGGGCAGCACAGATACGCAGTATTTT. The chain carries TRBV5-6 and TRBJ2-3, with D tentatively TRBD2 (5 bases). The V gene's germline CDR1 is SGHDT and CDR2 YYEEEE. CDR3 size: 15 residues. V lost 2 bases to trimming and J lost 0 bases, with 10 bases between them.

This clone was seen only once. V and J are TRBV28 and TRBJ1-1, with 8 bases identical to TRBD1. Trimming at V came to 6 bases and at J to 6 bases, leaving 12 bases not matched to a gene. Germline V gives CDR1 MDHEN, CDR2 SYDVKM. CDR3 length: 15 amino acids. CDR3 DNA: TGTGCCAGCAGGCGGACTGGACAGGGTAGTTCTGAAGCTTTCTTT. Translation: CASRRTGQGSSEAFF.